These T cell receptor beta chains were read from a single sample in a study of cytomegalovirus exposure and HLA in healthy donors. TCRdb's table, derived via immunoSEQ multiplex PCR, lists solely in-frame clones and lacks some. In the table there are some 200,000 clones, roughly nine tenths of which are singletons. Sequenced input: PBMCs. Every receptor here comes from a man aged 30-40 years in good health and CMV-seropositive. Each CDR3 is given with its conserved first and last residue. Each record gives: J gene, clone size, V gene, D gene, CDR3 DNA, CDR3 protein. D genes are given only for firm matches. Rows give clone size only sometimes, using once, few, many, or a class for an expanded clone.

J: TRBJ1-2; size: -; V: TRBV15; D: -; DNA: TGTGCCACCAGCCCAGCCGGAGGACAGCGATATTACTATGGCTACACCTTC; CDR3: CATSPAGGQRYYYGYTF
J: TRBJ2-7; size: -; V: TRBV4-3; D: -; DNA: TGCGCCAGCAGCCAAGGAGCTCGGGCCGACTCCTACGAGCAGTACTTC; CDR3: CASSQGARADSYEQYF
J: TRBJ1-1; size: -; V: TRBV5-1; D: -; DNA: TGCGCCAGCAGATTAGGGGGTACGGATGAAGCTTTCTTT; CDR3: CASRLGGTDEAFF
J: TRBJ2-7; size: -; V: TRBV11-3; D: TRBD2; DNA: TGTGCCAGCAGCTCGGGGAGGGCCGTTTACGAGCAGTACTTC; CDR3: CASSSGRAVYEQYF
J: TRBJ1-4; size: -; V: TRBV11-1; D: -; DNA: TGTGCCAGCAGAGCTTCGTTGATTGATGAAAAACTGTTTTTT; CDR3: CASRASLIDEKLFF
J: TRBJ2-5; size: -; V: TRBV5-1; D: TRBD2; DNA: TGCGCCAGCAGCATGGGACTAGCGGGAGTTTTAGAGACCCAGTACTTC; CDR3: CASSMGLAGVLETQYF
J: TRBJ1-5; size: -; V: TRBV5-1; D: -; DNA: TGCGCCAGCAGCTTAGATTTTCCAGGGGATAGCAATCAGCCCCAGCATTTT; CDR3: CASSLDFPGDSNQPQHF
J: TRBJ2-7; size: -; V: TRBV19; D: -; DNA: TGTGCCAGTACCCCCTCCGGGGGATCCTACGAGCAGTACTTC; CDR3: CASTPSGGSYEQYF
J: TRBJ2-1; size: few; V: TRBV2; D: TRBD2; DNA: TGTGCCAGCAGTTCCGGGACTAGCCAATACAATGAGCAGTTCTTC; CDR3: CASSSGTSQYNEQFF
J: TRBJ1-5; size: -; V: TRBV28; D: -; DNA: TGTGCCAGCAGTCTAAGACAGGGCAATCAGCCCCAGCATTTT; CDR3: CASSLRQGNQPQHF
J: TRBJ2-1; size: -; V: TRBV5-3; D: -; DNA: TGTGCCAGAAGCTTGGGATGGGGGAGGCAGTTCTTC; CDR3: CARSLGWGRQFF
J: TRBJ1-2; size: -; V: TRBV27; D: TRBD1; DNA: TGTGCCAGCGGTACAGGGGGCGGCGGCTATGGCTACACCTTC; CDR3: CASGTGGGGYGYTF
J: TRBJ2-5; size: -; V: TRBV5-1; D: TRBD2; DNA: TGCGCCAGCAGCTCTACTTATCGGGGGGCCCAGTACTTC; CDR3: CASSSTYRGAQYF
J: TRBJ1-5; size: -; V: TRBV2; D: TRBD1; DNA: TGTGCCAGCAGTTGGGGCCTGACAGGGGGCAATCAGCCCCAGCATTTT; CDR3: CASSWGLTGGNQPQHF
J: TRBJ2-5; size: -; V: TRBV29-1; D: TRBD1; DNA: TGCAGCGTTGCCCGCCAACACAGGGGCGGGTCCCAAGAGACCCAGTACTTC; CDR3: CSVARQHRGGSQETQYF
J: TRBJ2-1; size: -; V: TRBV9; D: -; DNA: TGTGCCAGCAGCGATGATGACAGCAATGAGCAGTTCTTC; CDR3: CASSDDDSNEQFF
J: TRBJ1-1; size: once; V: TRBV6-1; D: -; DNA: TGTGCCAGCAGCGCCAACCAGGAGAAAGCTTTCTTT; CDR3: CASSANQEKAFF
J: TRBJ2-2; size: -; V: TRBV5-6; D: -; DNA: TGTGCCAGCAGCTTCGACAGGAGGCCCGGGGAGCTGTTTTTT; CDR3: CASSFDRRPGELFF
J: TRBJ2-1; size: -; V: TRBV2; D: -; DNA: TGTGCCAGCCGAAGGGGGATGGGCTCCTACAATGAGCAGTTCTTC; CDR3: CASRRGMGSYNEQFF
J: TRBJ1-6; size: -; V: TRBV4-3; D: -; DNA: TGCGCCAGCAGCCAAGAAGGGGGTTTCGGTTCACCCCTCCACTTT; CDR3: CASSQEGGFGSPLHF
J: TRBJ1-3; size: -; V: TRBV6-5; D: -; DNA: TGTGCCAGCAGTTATTCAGGGAGAGGTGGAAACACCATATATTTT; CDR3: CASSYSGRGGNTIYF
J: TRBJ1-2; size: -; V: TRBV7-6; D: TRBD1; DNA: TGTGCCAGCAGCTTAGAAGGGACAGTCCGCTATGGCTACACCTTC; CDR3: CASSLEGTVRYGYTF
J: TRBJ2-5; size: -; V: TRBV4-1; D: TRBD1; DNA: TGCGCCAGCAGCCCGAGACAGGGGGCGGAGACCCAGTACTTC; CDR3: CASSPRQGAETQYF
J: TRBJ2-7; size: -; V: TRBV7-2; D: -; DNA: TGTGCCAGCAGCTTAGAAGTCGGAAAGATCTACGAGCAGTACTTC; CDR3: CASSLEVGKIYEQYF
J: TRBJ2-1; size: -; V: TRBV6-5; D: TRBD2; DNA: TGTGCCAGCAGTTACGCGGCTAGCGGTTACAATGAGCAGTTCTTC; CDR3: CASSYAASGYNEQFF
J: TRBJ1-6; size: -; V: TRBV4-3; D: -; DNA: TGCGCCAGCAGCCAAGGAAGCTCACCCCTCCACTTT; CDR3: CASSQGSSPLHF
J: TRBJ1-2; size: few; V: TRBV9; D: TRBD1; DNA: TGTGCCAGCAGCTTTAGGACAGGGGGAGTAGGAAATGGCTACACCTTC; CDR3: CASSFRTGGVGNGYTF
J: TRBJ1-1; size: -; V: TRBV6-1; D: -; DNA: TGTGCCAGCAGTGATCTAGGGATGAACACTGAAGCTTTCTTT; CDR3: CASSDLGMNTEAFF
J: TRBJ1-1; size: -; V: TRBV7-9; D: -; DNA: TGTGCCAGCAGGCCCCCGAACCCTGAAGCTTTCTTT; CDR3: CASRPPNPEAFF
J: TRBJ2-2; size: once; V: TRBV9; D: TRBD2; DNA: TGTGCCAGCATGCGGGGGTCGAACACCGGGGAGCTGTTTTTT; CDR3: CASMRGSNTGELFF
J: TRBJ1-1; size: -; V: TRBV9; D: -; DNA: TGTGCCAGCAGCGTCACGTCAGGGTCGGGTGAAGCTTTCTTT; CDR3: CASSVTSGSGEAFF
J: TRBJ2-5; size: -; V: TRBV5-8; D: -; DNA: TGTGCCAGCAGCTTGGGGGCGGTACAAGAGACCCAGTACTTC; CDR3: CASSLGAVQETQYF
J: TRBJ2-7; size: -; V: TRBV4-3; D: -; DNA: TGCGCCAGCAGTCGTCCGGGGACCCGCACCGACGAGCAGTACTTC; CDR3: CASSRPGTRTDEQYF
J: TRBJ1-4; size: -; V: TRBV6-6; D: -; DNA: TGTGCCAGCAGTTATATCCAGGATAATGAAAAACTGTTTTTT; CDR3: CASSYIQDNEKLFF
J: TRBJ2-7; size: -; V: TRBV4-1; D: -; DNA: TGCGCCAGCAGCCTCCCTTATCGAGAGCAGTACTTC; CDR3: CASSLPYREQYF
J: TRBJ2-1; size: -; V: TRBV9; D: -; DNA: TGTGCCAGCAGCCCCCCGGGGTTCTACAATGAGCAGTTCTTC; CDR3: CASSPPGFYNEQFF
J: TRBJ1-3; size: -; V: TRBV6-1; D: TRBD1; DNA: TGTGCCAGCAGTGAGATGGGACAGGGCACTGGAAACACCATATATTTT; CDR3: CASSEMGQGTGNTIYF
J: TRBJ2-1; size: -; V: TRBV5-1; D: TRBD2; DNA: TGCGCCAGCAGCTTGGGTAGCGGGGGGCCCTACAATGAGCAGTTCTTC; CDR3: CASSLGSGGPYNEQFF
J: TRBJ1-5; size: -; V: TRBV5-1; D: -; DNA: TGCGCCAGCAGCTTGGACACGTATAGCAATCAGCCCCAGCATTTT; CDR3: CASSLDTYSNQPQHF
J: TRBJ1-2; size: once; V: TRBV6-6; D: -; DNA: TGTGCCAGCAGCGCGACTCAGGGGCGGAATAACTATGGCTACACCTTC; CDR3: CASSATQGRNNYGYTF
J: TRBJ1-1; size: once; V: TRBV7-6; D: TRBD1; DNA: TGTGCCAGCAGCACCCGACAGGGGATGAACACTGAAGCTTTCTTT; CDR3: CASSTRQGMNTEAFF
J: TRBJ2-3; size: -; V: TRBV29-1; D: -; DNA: TGCAGCGTTGAGGCCAGCACAGATACGCAGTATTTT; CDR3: CSVEASTDTQYF
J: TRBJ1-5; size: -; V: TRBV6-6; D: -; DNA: TGTGCCAGCAAAGACACGGGGTCGGCAAGGCAGCCCCAGCATTTT; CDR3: CASKDTGSARQPQHF
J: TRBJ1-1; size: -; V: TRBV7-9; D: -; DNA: TGTGCCAGCAGCTTAGTGCGGGTGAACACTGAAGCTTTCTTT; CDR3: CASSLVRVNTEAFF
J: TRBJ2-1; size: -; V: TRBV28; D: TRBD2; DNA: TGTGCCAGCAGTTTGGCGGGAACTAGCGGGAGTGGTTCCTACAATGAGCAGTTCTTC; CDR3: CASSLAGTSGSGSYNEQFF
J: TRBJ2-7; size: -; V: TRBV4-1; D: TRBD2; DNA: TGCGCCAGCAGCCCGCGGGAGCGGGGGGCCTACGAGCAGTACTTC; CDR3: CASSPRERGAYEQYF
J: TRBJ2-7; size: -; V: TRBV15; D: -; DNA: TGTGCCACCAGCAGAGATTTGGAGTACGAGCAGTACTTC; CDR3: CATSRDLEYEQYF
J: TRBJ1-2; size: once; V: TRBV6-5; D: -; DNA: TGTGCCAGCAGTTACTCGACGGCCAGGGGAGGGTATGGCTACACCTTC; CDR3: CASSYSTARGGYGYTF
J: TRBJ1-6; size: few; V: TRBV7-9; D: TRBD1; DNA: TGTGCCAGCAGGGGGGACAGGGGGTCCTATAATTCACCCCTCCACTTT; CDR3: CASRGDRGSYNSPLHF
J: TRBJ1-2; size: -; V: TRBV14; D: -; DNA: TGTGCCAGCAGCCCAGGGCATGGCTACACCTTC; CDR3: CASSPGHGYTF
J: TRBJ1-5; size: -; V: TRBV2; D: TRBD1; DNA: TGTGCCAGCAGTGTCCAGGGGGTCAATCAGCCCCAGCATTTT; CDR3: CASSVQGVNQPQHF
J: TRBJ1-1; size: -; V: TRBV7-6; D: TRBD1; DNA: TGTGCCACACAACAGGGGGCGGACACTGAAGCTTTCTTT; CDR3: CATQQGADTEAFF
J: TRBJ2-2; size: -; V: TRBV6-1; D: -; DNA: TGTGCCAGCAGTGACATTCGCGCCGGGGAGCTGTTTTTT; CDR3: CASSDIRAGELFF
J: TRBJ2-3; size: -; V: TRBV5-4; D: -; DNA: TGTGCCAGCAGCTTATCAGGGGGCACAGATACGCAGTATTTT; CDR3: CASSLSGGTDTQYF